These T cell receptor beta chains were read from a single sample in a study of cytomegalovirus exposure and HLA in healthy donors. Only in-frame clones appear in the TCRdb table, and some are missing; sequencing was by immunoSEQ multiplex PCR. The table includes about 150,000 clones, about 64% detected once. The material sequenced was PBMCs. The origin of the receptors is a woman aged 25 to 39 in good health and CMV-seropositive. CDR3s include the opening cysteine and the closing phenylalanine or tryptophan. Fields, in order: D gene, J gene, clone size, V gene, CDR3 protein, CDR3 DNA. The D gene is left open where the match is weak. Clone size is not always given. Where it is, it says once, few, many or a class for expanded clones.

d_gene: .
j_gene: TRBJ1-5
abundance: .
v_gene: TRBV7-5
CDR3aa: CVRTQGNGSNQPQHF
CDR3nt: TGTGTCAGAACCCAGGGTAACGGAAGCAATCAGCCCCAGCATTTT

d_gene: .
j_gene: TRBJ2-7
abundance: few
v_gene: TRBV4-1
CDR3aa: CASAHPGRGTYEQYF
CDR3nt: TGCGCCAGCGCCCACCCAGGCAGGGGTACCTACGAGCAGTACTTC

d_gene: TRBD1
j_gene: TRBJ1-5
abundance: .
v_gene: TRBV5-5
CDR3aa: CASSSGQGNQPQHF
CDR3nt: TGTGCCAGCAGCTCGGGACAGGGGAATCAGCCCCAGCATTTT

d_gene: .
j_gene: TRBJ2-5
abundance: .
v_gene: TRBV11-2
CDR3aa: CASSLAWSDQETQYF
CDR3nt: TGTGCCAGCAGTTTAGCTTGGAGCGACCAAGAGACCCAGTACTTC

d_gene: .
j_gene: TRBJ2-7
abundance: .
v_gene: TRBV7-2
CDR3aa: CASSFLDTISYEQYF
CDR3nt: TGTGCCAGCAGCTTCTTAGACACAATCTCCTACGAGCAGTACTTC

d_gene: .
j_gene: TRBJ1-2
abundance: .
v_gene: TRBV7-2
CDR3aa: CASSLQGLGYTF
CDR3nt: TGTGCCAGCAGCTTACAGGGTTTGGGCTACACCTTC

d_gene: .
j_gene: TRBJ1-1
abundance: .
v_gene: TRBV2
CDR3aa: CASSAQGMGTEAFF
CDR3nt: TGTGCCAGCAGTGCACAGGGAATGGGAACTGAAGCTTTCTTT

d_gene: TRBD1
j_gene: TRBJ2-2
abundance: .
v_gene: TRBV4-1
CDR3aa: CASSLISGTVNTGELFF
CDR3nt: TGCGCCAGCAGCCTTATCTCCGGGACAGTTAACACCGGGGAGCTGTTTTTT

d_gene: .
j_gene: TRBJ2-3
abundance: .
v_gene: TRBV4-1
CDR3aa: CASSQDLIARDTQYF
CDR3nt: TGCGCCAGCAGCCAAGATCTAATAGCTAGAGATACGCAGTATTTT

d_gene: .
j_gene: TRBJ1-6
abundance: few
v_gene: TRBV28
CDR3aa: CASSSYRDGPLHF
CDR3nt: TGTGCCAGCAGTTCTTACAGGGATGGGCCCCTCCACTTT

d_gene: TRBD1
j_gene: TRBJ1-5
abundance: .
v_gene: TRBV6-5
CDR3aa: CASKPGQQHQPQHF
CDR3nt: TGTGCCAGCAAGCCGGGACAGCAGCATCAGCCCCAGCATTTT

d_gene: .
j_gene: TRBJ2-3
abundance: .
v_gene: TRBV6-5
CDR3aa: CASSYSRDSHTQYF
CDR3nt: TGTGCCAGCAGTTACTCGAGGGACTCCCATACGCAGTATTTT

d_gene: .
j_gene: TRBJ2-7
abundance: .
v_gene: TRBV29-1
CDR3aa: CSVLGGGQARSYEQYF
CDR3nt: TGCAGCGTGCTGGGGGGGGGCCAGGCACGTTCCTACGAGCAGTACTTC

d_gene: TRBD1
j_gene: TRBJ1-6
abundance: few
v_gene: TRBV28
CDR3aa: CASSLPRQGVYNSPLHF
CDR3nt: TGTGCCAGCAGTTTGCCCCGACAGGGGGTTTATAATTCACCCCTCCACTTT

d_gene: TRBD1
j_gene: TRBJ1-2
abundance: .
v_gene: TRBV2
CDR3aa: CASSELGGWGYTF
CDR3nt: TGTGCCAGCAGTGAACTAGGGGGCTGGGGCTACACCTTC

d_gene: .
j_gene: TRBJ1-1
abundance: .
v_gene: TRBV4-1
CDR3aa: CASSQDVGGASEAFF
CDR3nt: TGCGCCAGCAGCCAAGATGTTGGAGGGGCGTCTGAAGCTTTCTTT

d_gene: .
j_gene: TRBJ2-1
abundance: .
v_gene: TRBV2
CDR3aa: CATQRGSVYNEQFF
CDR3nt: TGTGCCACCCAACGTGGCAGCGTCTACAATGAGCAGTTCTTC

d_gene: TRBD2
j_gene: TRBJ2-1
abundance: few
v_gene: TRBV5-1
CDR3aa: CASSVMGGGLPGEQFF
CDR3nt: TGCGCCAGCAGCGTTATGGGCGGGGGGCTACCAGGTGAGCAGTTCTTC

d_gene: .
j_gene: TRBJ1-5
abundance: once
v_gene: TRBV15
CDR3aa: CATSRDNNQPQHF
CDR3nt: TGTGCCACCAGCCGCGACAACAATCAGCCCCAGCATTTT

d_gene: .
j_gene: TRBJ1-4
abundance: .
v_gene: TRBV15
CDR3aa: CATSREGTPGEKLFF
CDR3nt: TGTGCCACCAGCAGAGAAGGTACCCCGGGGGAAAAACTGTTTTTT

d_gene: TRBD1
j_gene: TRBJ1-2
abundance: .
v_gene: TRBV19
CDR3aa: CASSPGQFTNYGYTF
CDR3nt: TGTGCCAGTAGTCCGGGACAGTTTACTAACTATGGCTACACCTTC

d_gene: TRBD2
j_gene: TRBJ2-1
abundance: .
v_gene: TRBV4-1
CDR3aa: CASSQDGSGNYNEQFF
CDR3nt: TGCGCCAGCAGCCAAGACGGTAGCGGGAACTACAATGAGCAGTTCTTC

d_gene: TRBD2
j_gene: TRBJ2-3
abundance: .
v_gene: TRBV29-1
CDR3aa: CSVDGGSGRAWRDTQYF
CDR3nt: TGCAGCGTTGACGGGGGAAGCGGGAGGGCCTGGAGGGATACGCAGTATTTT

d_gene: .
j_gene: TRBJ1-1
abundance: .
v_gene: TRBV29-1
CDR3aa: CSVKRGNGEAFF
CDR3nt: TGCAGCGTTAAAAGGGGGAACGGTGAAGCTTTCTTT

d_gene: .
j_gene: TRBJ1-1
abundance: .
v_gene: TRBV4-2
CDR3aa: CASSRGGANTEAFF
CDR3nt: TGTGCCAGCAGCCGGGGGGGGGCGAACACTGAAGCTTTCTTT

d_gene: .
j_gene: TRBJ1-2
abundance: few
v_gene: TRBV11-2
CDR3aa: CASSSGSYGYTF
CDR3nt: TGTGCCAGCAGCTCGGGTTCCTATGGCTACACCTTC

d_gene: TRBD1
j_gene: TRBJ1-6
abundance: .
v_gene: TRBV6-6
CDR3aa: CASTLTGQGNSPLHF
CDR3nt: TGTGCCAGCACCTTGACGGGACAGGGGAATTCACCCCTCCACTTT

d_gene: TRBD1
j_gene: TRBJ2-2
abundance: .
v_gene: TRBV11-3
CDR3aa: CASSRDREGTGELFF
CDR3nt: TGTGCCAGCAGCAGGGACAGGGAGGGCACCGGGGAGCTGTTTTTT

d_gene: .
j_gene: TRBJ1-2
abundance: .
v_gene: TRBV2
CDR3aa: CASRRYNYGYTF
CDR3nt: TGTGCCAGCAGGAGGTATAACTATGGCTACACCTTC

d_gene: .
j_gene: TRBJ2-7
abundance: few
v_gene: TRBV6-5
CDR3aa: CASSRLVGWDEQYF
CDR3nt: TGTGCCAGCAGCCGACTAGTAGGGTGGGACGAGCAGTACTTC

d_gene: .
j_gene: TRBJ1-1
abundance: few
v_gene: TRBV13
CDR3aa: CASNQPGAPNTEAFF
CDR3nt: TGTGCCAGCAACCAACCAGGGGCACCGAACACTGAAGCTTTCTTT

d_gene: .
j_gene: TRBJ1-1
abundance: .
v_gene: TRBV6-6
CDR3aa: CASSYSGTGRGEAFF
CDR3nt: TGTGCCAGCAGTTATTCGGGGACGGGCCGGGGGGAAGCTTTCTTT

d_gene: TRBD1
j_gene: TRBJ2-6
abundance: .
v_gene: TRBV5-1
CDR3aa: CASSLRDRGRQGSGANVLTF
CDR3nt: TGCGCCAGCAGCCTAAGGGACAGGGGGCGCCAGGGCTCTGGGGCCAACGTCCTGACTTTC

d_gene: .
j_gene: TRBJ1-2
abundance: .
v_gene: TRBV20-1
CDR3aa: CSAYDRGGYTF
CDR3nt: TGCAGTGCCTATGACAGAGGAGGCTACACCTTC

d_gene: TRBD1
j_gene: TRBJ1-6
abundance: .
v_gene: TRBV5-4
CDR3aa: CASSPGGRVNSPLHF
CDR3nt: TGTGCCAGCAGTCCAGGGGGCAGGGTTAATTCACCCCTCCACTTT

d_gene: .
j_gene: TRBJ1-5
abundance: few
v_gene: TRBV27
CDR3aa: CASSLAFMRVTQPQHF
CDR3nt: TGTGCCAGCAGTCTAGCATTCATGAGGGTAACTCAGCCCCAGCATTTT

d_gene: .
j_gene: TRBJ2-7
abundance: .
v_gene: TRBV6-5
CDR3aa: CASSYSTKFEQYF
CDR3nt: TGTGCCAGCAGTTACTCGACTAAGTTCGAGCAGTACTTC

d_gene: .
j_gene: TRBJ1-2
abundance: .
v_gene: TRBV15
CDR3aa: CATSRELADYGYTF
CDR3nt: TGTGCCACCAGCAGAGAACTAGCGGACTATGGCTACACCTTC

d_gene: .
j_gene: TRBJ1-4
abundance: .
v_gene: TRBV21-1
CDR3aa: CASDTPGGCNEKLFF
CDR3nt: TGTGCCAGCGACACCCCAGGGGGCTGTAATGAAAAACTGTTTTTT

d_gene: .
j_gene: TRBJ2-1
abundance: .
v_gene: TRBV5-1
CDR3aa: CASSLGQVQFF
CDR3nt: TGCGCCAGCAGCCTAGGACAAGTGCAGTTCTTC

d_gene: TRBD1
j_gene: TRBJ2-7
abundance: few
v_gene: TRBV30
CDR3aa: CAWSPPDRGPPYEQYF
CDR3nt: TGTGCCTGGAGTCCACCCGACAGGGGGCCCCCCTACGAGCAGTACTTC

d_gene: .
j_gene: TRBJ2-7
abundance: .
v_gene: TRBV29-1
CDR3aa: CSATVSSYEQYF
CDR3nt: TGCAGCGCAACAGTCAGCTCCTACGAGCAGTACTTC

d_gene: TRBD2
j_gene: TRBJ2-1
abundance: .
v_gene: TRBV19
CDR3aa: CASSIVRREGEQFF
CDR3nt: TGTGCCAGTAGTATAGTTCGGCGGGAGGGTGAGCAGTTCTTC

d_gene: .
j_gene: TRBJ1-5
abundance: .
v_gene: TRBV10-1
CDR3aa: CASIGGQRNQPQHF
CDR3nt: TGCGCCAGCATCGGGGGGCAGAGAAATCAGCCCCAGCATTTT

d_gene: TRBD1
j_gene: TRBJ1-5
abundance: .
v_gene: TRBV27
CDR3aa: CASGTRQGAYVEPQHF
CDR3nt: TGTGCCAGCGGCACGAGACAGGGGGCATATGTAGAGCCCCAGCATTTT

d_gene: .
j_gene: TRBJ2-7
abundance: .
v_gene: TRBV4-1
CDR3aa: CASSLQGYEQYF
CDR3nt: TGCGCCAGCAGCCTACAGGGTTACGAGCAGTACTTC

d_gene: .
j_gene: TRBJ1-4
abundance: few
v_gene: TRBV6-1
CDR3aa: CASTPAGGSNEKLFF
CDR3nt: TGTGCCAGCACCCCGGCGGGGGGATCGAATGAAAAACTGTTTTTT

d_gene: TRBD2
j_gene: TRBJ2-3
abundance: few
v_gene: TRBV2
CDR3aa: CASGIAGVYDTQYF
CDR3nt: TGTGCCAGCGGGATAGCGGGAGTCTACGATACGCAGTATTTT

d_gene: .
j_gene: TRBJ1-2
abundance: .
v_gene: TRBV4-1
CDR3aa: CASSQGELGRCGYTF
CDR3nt: TGCGCCAGCAGCCAAGGGGAGTTAGGACGATGTGGCTACACCTTC

d_gene: TRBD1
j_gene: TRBJ1-1
abundance: .
v_gene: TRBV5-1
CDR3aa: CASTVGDRGLNTEAFF
CDR3nt: TGCGCCAGCACCGTGGGGGACAGGGGTCTGAACACTGAAGCTTTCTTT

d_gene: .
j_gene: TRBJ2-1
abundance: .
v_gene: TRBV27
CDR3aa: CASSLGREYNEQFF
CDR3nt: TGTGCCAGCAGTTTAGGCAGGGAATACAATGAGCAGTTCTTC